Reported below is one T cell receptor (beta chain). The data belong to a study of T cells expressing NK-cell markers. This CDR3 is 14 amino acids long. CDR1 is KGHDR, CDR2 SFDVKD, per germline. From its re-call of the 5' RACE reads, TCRdb lists each CDR3 protein once, without DNA. The listing records about 400,000 distinct CDR3 sequences. The chain uses TRBV24-1 and TRBJ2-5; TCRdb's D call, TRBD2, is unchecked because there is no DNA. The sequenced sample was blood T cells: a sorted CD56 or NKG2C T cell subset, CD4+ or CD8+ T cells, or bulk PBMC T cells (not recorded which). The origin of this receptor is a woman aged 50 to 65 in good health. This CDR3 is CATSEPGLEETQYF.